This T cell receptor beta chain was profiled in a study of T cell responses to AZD1222 COVID-19 vaccine. CDR1 MNHEY and CDR2 SVGAGI come from the germline V gene. Trimming removed 6 bases from V and 1 base from J, with 13 bases in between. This CDR3 contains 14 residues. Broader study findings: Nearly half of spike-specific TCRs reportedly target unmutated variant regions. Samples come after the peak T cell response, not at day 14. Most donors were white British, females outnumbered males, and clonal diversity was possibly underestimated.

Concerning this clone itself: Its specificity is not known.

Libraries were prepared by immunoSEQ multiplex PCR; TCRdb keeps only in-frame clonotypes and omits some of them. Among 95,000 to 150,000 clones listed, 89% were seen once. Here the sequenced sample was peripheral blood, taken on day 0 of AZD1222 vaccination. This chain connects TRBV6-5 to TRBJ2-7; D not resolved. The receptor was isolated from an adult in good health. The CDR3: CASRNLPESYEQYF. CDR3 nucleotides: TGTGCCAGCAGGAACCTACCCGAGTCCTACGAGCAGTACTTC.